There are many counts of the clone carrying this T cell receptor (beta chain). This record belongs to a study of Graves' ophthalmopathy and Graves' hyperthyroidism. Amplification of TCR beta CDR3 regions used RNA transcripts. Second-round multiplex PCR came after first-round RT-PCR with HTBI primers. MiXCR, applied by TCRdb to the multiplex PCR reads, yields one record per CDR3 protein. Found here are about 57,000 distinct CDR3 sequences, roughly 46% of them singletons; the top ten hold 4.7%. Someone took the PBMCs out of less than 11 ml of fresh peripheral blood. The sample was peripheral blood. The source is an adult woman with Graves' ophthalmopathy.

CDR3 in amino acids: CASSGWEDTEAFF. CDR3 in DNA: TGTGCCAGCAGTGGATGGGAGGACACTGAAGCTTTCTTT. The rearrangement uses TRBV12-3 or TRBV12-4 and TRBJ1-1, with D unresolved. The CDR3 totals 13 residues. V was cut by 5 bases and J by 3 bases, with 10 bases left in between.